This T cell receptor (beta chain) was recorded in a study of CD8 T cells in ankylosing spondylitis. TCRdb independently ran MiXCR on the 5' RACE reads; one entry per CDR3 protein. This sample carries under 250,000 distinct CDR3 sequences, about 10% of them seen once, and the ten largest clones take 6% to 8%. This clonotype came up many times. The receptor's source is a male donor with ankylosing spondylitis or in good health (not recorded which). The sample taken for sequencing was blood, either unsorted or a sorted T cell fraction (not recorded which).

The chain's CDR3 is CASSQVWTSGYQETQYF. The CDR3 bases are TGTGCCAGCAGCCAAGTTTGGACTAGCGGGTACCAAGAGACCCAGTACTTC. The V call is TRBV3-1, the J call TRBJ2-5; 11 nucleotides match TRBD2. Losses at the gene ends were 1 base for V and 0 bases for J; bases not matched to a gene: 4. The CDR3 extends over 17 amino acids. In germline, CDR1 is LGHDT, CDR2 YNNKEL (reference sequence).